This T cell receptor (beta chain) was profiled in a study of OX40 agonist ivuxolimab in advanced cancers. Study-level information: Ivuxolimab, an antibody that agonizes OX40 (CD134), was administered to the patients.

Only in-frame clones appear in the TCRdb table, and some are missing; sequencing was by immunoSEQ multiplex PCR. The data contain about 70,000 clones, roughly 83% of them seen just once; the ten biggest clones take up 6.9%. General study results and limits: The antigens recognized by the expanded peripheral T cells, that is their antigen specificity, were not determined. In the 0.1 to 3.0 mg/kg range, CD4+ and CD8+ blood T cells had expanded clonally by week 6.

Of note for this clone: Its antigen is unidentified.

Blood got drawn at baseline, again on cycle 4 day 1, and then on cycle 7 day 1. The sample here was CD4+ or CD8+ T cells sorted from blood, taken in a trial of the OX40 agonist ivuxolimab. The receptor was isolated from an adult with an advanced solid tumor such as melanoma, head and neck, liver or kidney cancer.

DNA of the CDR3: TGTGCCAGCAGCTTAGGTGGGGCTGAGGGTTCTGTAACCTACGAGCAGTACTTC. Protein: CASSLGGAEGSVTYEQYF. The rearrangement joins TRBV7-2 to TRBJ2-7; TRBD1 or TRBD2 may be the D gene (5 bases each). The CDR3 contains 18 residues. Between the trimmed V and J ends, which lost 1 base and 2 bases, there was a span of 21 bases. The germline V gene has CDR1 SGHTA and CDR2 FQGNSA.